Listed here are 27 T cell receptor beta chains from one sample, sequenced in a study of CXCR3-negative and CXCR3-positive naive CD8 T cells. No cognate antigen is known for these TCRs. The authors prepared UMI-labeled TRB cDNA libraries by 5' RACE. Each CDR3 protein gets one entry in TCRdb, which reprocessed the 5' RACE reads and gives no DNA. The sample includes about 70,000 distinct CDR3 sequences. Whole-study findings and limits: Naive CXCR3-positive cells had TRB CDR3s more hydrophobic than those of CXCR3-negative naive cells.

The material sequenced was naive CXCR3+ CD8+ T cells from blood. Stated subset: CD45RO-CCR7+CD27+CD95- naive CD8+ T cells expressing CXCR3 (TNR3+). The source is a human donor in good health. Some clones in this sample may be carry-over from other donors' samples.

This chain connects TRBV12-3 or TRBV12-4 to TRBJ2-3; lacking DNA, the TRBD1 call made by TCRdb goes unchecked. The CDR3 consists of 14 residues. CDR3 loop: CASSLDRATDTQYF.

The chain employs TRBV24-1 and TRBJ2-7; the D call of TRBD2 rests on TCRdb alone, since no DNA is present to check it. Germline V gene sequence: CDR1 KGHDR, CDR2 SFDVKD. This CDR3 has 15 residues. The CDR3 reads CATSETGSTFYEQYF.

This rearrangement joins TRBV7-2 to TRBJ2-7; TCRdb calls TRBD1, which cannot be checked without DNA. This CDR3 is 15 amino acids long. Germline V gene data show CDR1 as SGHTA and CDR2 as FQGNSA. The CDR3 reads CASSSVRTVSYEQYF.

The CDR3 spells CSVISANYGYTF. The chain links TRBV29-1 to TRBJ1-2. Germline V gene data show CDR1 as SQVTM and CDR2 as ANQGSEA. There are 12 residues in the CDR3.

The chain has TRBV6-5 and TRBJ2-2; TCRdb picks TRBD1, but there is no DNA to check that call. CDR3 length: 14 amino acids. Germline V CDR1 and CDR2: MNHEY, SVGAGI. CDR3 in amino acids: CASTPAVVTGELFF.

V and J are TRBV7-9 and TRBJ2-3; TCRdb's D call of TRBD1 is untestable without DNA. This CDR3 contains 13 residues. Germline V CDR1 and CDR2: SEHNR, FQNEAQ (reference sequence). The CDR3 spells CASSPRDRGGQYF. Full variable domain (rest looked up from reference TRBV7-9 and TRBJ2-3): DTGVSQNPRHKITKRGQNVTFRCDPISEHNRLYWYRQTLGQGPEFLTYFQNEAQLEKSRLLSDRFSAERPKGSFSTLEIQRTEQGDSAMYLCASSPRDRGGQYFGPGTRLTVL.

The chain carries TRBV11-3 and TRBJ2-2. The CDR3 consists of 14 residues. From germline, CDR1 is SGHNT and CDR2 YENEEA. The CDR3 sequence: CASSLRVLPGELFF. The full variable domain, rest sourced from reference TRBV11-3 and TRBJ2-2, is EAGVVQSPRYKIIEKKQPVAFWCNPISGHNTLYWYLQNLGQGPELLIRYENEEAVDDSQLPKDRFSAERLKGVDSTLKIQPAELGDSAVYLCASSLRVLPGELFFGEGSRLTVL.

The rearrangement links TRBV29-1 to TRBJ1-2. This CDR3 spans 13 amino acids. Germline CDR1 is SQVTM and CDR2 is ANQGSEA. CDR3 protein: CSVENGPINGYTF.

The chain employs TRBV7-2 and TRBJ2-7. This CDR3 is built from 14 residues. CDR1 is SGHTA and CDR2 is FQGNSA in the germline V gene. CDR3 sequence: CASSVGLTAYEQYF.

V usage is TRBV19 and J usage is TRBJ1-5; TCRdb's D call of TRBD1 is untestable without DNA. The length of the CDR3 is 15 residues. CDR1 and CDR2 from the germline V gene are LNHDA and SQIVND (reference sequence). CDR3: CASSIGDRGRMPQHF.

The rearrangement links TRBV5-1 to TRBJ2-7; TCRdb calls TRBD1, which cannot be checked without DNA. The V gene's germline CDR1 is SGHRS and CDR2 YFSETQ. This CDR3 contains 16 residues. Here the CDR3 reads CASANTGQILTHEQYF.

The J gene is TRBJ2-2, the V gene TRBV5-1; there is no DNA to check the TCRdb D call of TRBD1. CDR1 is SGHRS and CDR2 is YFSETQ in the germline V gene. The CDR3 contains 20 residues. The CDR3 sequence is CASSLAPLGAPGMNTGELFF.

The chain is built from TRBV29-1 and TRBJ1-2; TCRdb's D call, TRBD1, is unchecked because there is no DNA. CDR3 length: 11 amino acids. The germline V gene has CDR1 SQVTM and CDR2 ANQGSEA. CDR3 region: CSVQGVYGYTF.

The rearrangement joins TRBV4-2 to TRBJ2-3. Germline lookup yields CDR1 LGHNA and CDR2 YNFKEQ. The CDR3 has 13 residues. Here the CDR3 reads CASSQAALDTQYF.

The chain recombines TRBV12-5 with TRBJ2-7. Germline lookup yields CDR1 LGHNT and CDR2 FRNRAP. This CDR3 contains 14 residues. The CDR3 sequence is CASALIATIYEQYF. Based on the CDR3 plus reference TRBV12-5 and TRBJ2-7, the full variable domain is DARVTQTPRHKVTEMGQEVTMRCQPILGHNTVFWYRQTMMQGLELLAYFRNRAPLDDSGMPKDRFSAEMPDATLATLKIQPSEPRDSAVYFCASALIATIYEQYFGPGTRLTVT.

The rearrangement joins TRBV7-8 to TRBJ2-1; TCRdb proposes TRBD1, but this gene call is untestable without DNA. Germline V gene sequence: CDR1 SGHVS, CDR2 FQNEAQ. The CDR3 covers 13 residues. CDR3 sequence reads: CASSPQGWDEQFF.

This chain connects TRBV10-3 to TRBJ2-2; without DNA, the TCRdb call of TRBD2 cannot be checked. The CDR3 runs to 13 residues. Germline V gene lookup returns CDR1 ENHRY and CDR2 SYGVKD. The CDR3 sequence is CATLAGGSGELFF.

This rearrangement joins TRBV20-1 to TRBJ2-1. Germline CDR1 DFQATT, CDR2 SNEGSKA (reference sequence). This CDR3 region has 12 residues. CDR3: CSARDGDNEQFF.

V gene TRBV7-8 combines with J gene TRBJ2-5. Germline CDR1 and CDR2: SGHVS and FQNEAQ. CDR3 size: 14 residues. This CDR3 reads CASSLRVREETQYF.

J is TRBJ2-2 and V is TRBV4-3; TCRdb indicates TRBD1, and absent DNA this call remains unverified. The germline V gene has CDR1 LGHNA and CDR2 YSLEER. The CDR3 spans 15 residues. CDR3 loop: CASSQAQGSTGELFF.

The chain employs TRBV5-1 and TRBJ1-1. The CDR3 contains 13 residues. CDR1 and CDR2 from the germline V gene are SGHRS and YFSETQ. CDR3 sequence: CASSAEMGTEAFF.

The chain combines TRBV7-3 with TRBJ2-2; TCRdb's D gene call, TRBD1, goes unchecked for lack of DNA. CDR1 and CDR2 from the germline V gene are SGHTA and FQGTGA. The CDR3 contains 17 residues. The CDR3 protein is CASSRTGGWTNTGELFF.

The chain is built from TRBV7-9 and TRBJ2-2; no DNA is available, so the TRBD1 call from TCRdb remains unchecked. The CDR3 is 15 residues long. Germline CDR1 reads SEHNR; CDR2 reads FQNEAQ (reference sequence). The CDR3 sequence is CASSPTPSETGELFF. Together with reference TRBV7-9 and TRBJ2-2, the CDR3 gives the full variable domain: DTGVSQNPRHKITKRGQNVTFRCDPISEHNRLYWYRQTLGQGPEFLTYFQNEAQLEKSRLLSDRFSAERPKGSFSTLEIQRTEQGDSAMYLCASSPTPSETGELFFGEGSRLTVL.

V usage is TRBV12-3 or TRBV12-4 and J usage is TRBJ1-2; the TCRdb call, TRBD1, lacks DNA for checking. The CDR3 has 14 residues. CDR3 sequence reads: CASSQGSPNYGYTF.

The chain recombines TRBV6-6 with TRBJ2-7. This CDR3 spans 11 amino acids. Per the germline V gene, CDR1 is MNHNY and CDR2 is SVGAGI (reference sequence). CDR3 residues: CASNRLPEQYF.

The chain's CDR3 is CASSTPGGGGTDTQYF. The gene calls are TRBV7-3 and TRBJ2-3; TCRdb's D call, TRBD1, is unchecked because there is no DNA. The CDR3 extends over 16 amino acids. Germline assignment: CDR1 SGHTA and CDR2 FQGTGA.

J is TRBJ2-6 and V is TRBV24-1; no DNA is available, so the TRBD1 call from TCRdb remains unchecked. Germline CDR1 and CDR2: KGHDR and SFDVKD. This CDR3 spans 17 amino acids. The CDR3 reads CATSLAGASSGANVLTF.